This T cell receptor (beta chain) came from a study of cytomegalovirus exposure and HLA in healthy donors. Study-level points and caveats: It is likely that the observed cluster of highly shared sequence variants was a sequencing artifact. In a later analysis, several top co-occurrence clusters appeared linked to parvovirus B19, influenza, CMV and Epstein-Barr virus. In a later analysis, most CMV-associated TCR beta chains appeared HLA-restricted.

A remark on this clone: What it binds is not known.

The PCR had 60 Vbeta and 13 Jbeta primers. Sequenced by immunoSEQ multiplex PCR; TCRdb stores in-frame clones only, minus some. The repertoire table contains about 48,000 clones. The CDR3 extends over 13 amino acids. Germline V gives CDR1 KGHSH, CDR2 LQKENI. Trimming shortened V by 2 bases and J by 1 base, and 5 bases separated the two germline ends. The TCR comes from a woman aged 40 to 49 in good health and CMV-seronegative. This chain connects TRBV18 to TRBJ2-5; D not certain. Sequencing was performed on PBMCs. The CDR3 sequence: CASSPSLQETQYF. The CDR3 region has the DNA TGTGCCAGCTCACCAAGCCTCCAAGAGACCCAGTACTTC.